Below, 21 T cell receptor beta chains from the same sample are listed, as sequenced in a study of cytomegalovirus exposure and HLA in healthy donors. Both 60 Vbeta primers and 13 Jbeta primers went into the PCR. Using immunoSEQ multiplex PCR, the repertoire was profiled, and TCRdb retains in-frame clones only, with some absent. This repertoire includes tens of thousands of clones. What was sequenced was PBMCs. These TCRs come from a boy younger than 18 in good health and CMV-seronegative.

V gene TRBV9 combines with J gene TRBJ2-1, with 9 bases identical to TRBD2. The J segment lost 5 bases and the V segment lost 0 bases, leaving 6 bases of the junction unmatched. Germline V gene data show CDR1 as SGDLS and CDR2 as YYNGEE. The CDR3 covers 16 residues. The CDR3 reads CASSVGPAGGHNEQFF. In DNA form, the CDR3 reads TGTGCCAGCAGCGTAGGGCCAGCGGGGGGCCACAATGAGCAGTTCTTC.

The chain is built from TRBV30 and TRBJ1-3; 7 positions agree with TRBD1. The CDR3 totals 14 residues. Germline loops: CDR1 GTSNPN, CDR2 SVGIG (reference sequence). The V gene end was trimmed by 6 bases and the J gene end by 0 bases; junction bases not matched to a gene: 5. The CDR3 region has the DNA TGTGCCTGCTATGCAGGGGGCTCTGGAAACACCATATATTTT. Amino acids: CACYAGGSGNTIYF.

The rearrangement uses TRBV27 and TRBJ2-7; 9 nucleotides agree with TRBD1. The trim removed 4 bases at V and 5 bases at J, leaving 15 bases unmatched. Germline assignment: CDR1 MNHEY and CDR2 SMNVEV (reference sequence). There are 17 residues in the CDR3. This chain's CDR3 is CASSWVFLRDRDDEQYF. In nucleotides, the CDR3 is TGTGCCAGCAGTTGGGTATTCCTCCGGGACAGGGACGACGAGCAGTACTTC.

J is TRBJ2-3 and V is TRBV11-2; D perhaps matches TRBD1 (6 bases). The CDR3 sequence is 12 residues long. Per germline, CDR1 SGHAT and CDR2 FQNNGV. Trimming stripped 0 bases from V and 11 bases from J, with 9 bases between. CDR3 loop: CASSLEVGQQYF. CDR3 in DNA: TGTGCCAGCAGCTTAGAGGTGGGACAGCAGTATTTT. The full variable domain, its missing parts supplied by reference TRBV11-2 and TRBJ2-3, is EAGVAQSPRYKIIEKRQSVAFWCNPISGHATLYWYQQILGQGPKLLIQFQNNGVVDDSQLPKDRFSAERLKGVDSTLKIQPAKLEDSAVYLCASSLEVGQQYFGPGTRLTVL.

The V and J genes are TRBV6-1 and TRBJ1-4; no clear D gene. The CDR3 is 14 amino acids. From germline, CDR1 is MNHNS and CDR2 SASEGT. V lost 8 bases to trimming and J lost 0 bases, with 10 bases between them. As DNA, the CDR3 is TGTGCCAGCGAAGCTGCGACAACTAATGAAAAACTGTTTTTT. Translating gives CASEAATTNEKLFF.

The chain is built from TRBV18 and TRBJ2-2; no firm D call. With 6 bases removed from V and 0 bases from J, the gap between germline ends came to 11 bases. Germline loops: CDR1 KGHSH, CDR2 LQKENI. The CDR3 runs 15 residues. Written as DNA, the CDR3 is TGTGCCAGCTCCCGCCAGGAATCGAACACCGGGGAGCTGTTTTTT. This encodes CASSRQESNTGELFF.

As concerns this clone: Sequence at one end of the junction differs from germline and may be a read error. In DNA, the CDR3 is TGTGCCAGCTCACAAACCGTACAGGGGGCTGGAAGCACCATATATTTT. Amino acids: CASSQTVQGAGSTIYF. This rearrangement joins TRBV18 to TRBJ1-3, with 9 bases aligning to TRBD1. The CDR3 is made up of 16 amino acids. The germline V gene encodes CDR1 KGHSH and CDR2 LQKENI.

This chain connects TRBV7-9 to TRBJ1-1, with a tentative D call TRBD1 (6 bases). V was cut by 0 bases and J by 10 bases, with 12 bases left in between. The CDR3 is 13 residues long. CDR1 and CDR2 (germline): SEHNR, FQNEAQ (reference sequence). For the CDR3, the DNA is TGTGCCAGCAGCTTAGCGCAGGGGAAACCAGCTTTCTTT. As protein: CASSLAQGKPAFF.

V is TRBV15 and J is TRBJ1-2; no reliable D call. The CDR3 runs 20 residues. From germline, CDR1 is LNHNV and CDR2 YYDKDF (reference sequence). V shed 0 bases and J shed 8 bases, with 31 bases lying between them. The CDR3 sequence is CATSRERPSRNSYTGVGYTF. The CDR3 nucleotides read TGTGCCACCAGCAGAGAAAGGCCCTCGAGGAATAGTTACACTGGTGTGGGCTACACCTTC.

V is TRBV7-6 and J is TRBJ2-3; 7 nucleotides line up with TRBD1. This CDR3 is built from 15 residues. The V and J ends lost 5 bases and 0 bases, in that order; junction bases with no gene match: 5. Per the germline V gene, CDR1 is SGHVS and CDR2 is FNYEAQ. CDR3 loop: CASSPRTGSTDTQYF. DNA for the CDR3: TGTGCCAGCAGCCCCCGGACAGGTAGCACAGATACGCAGTATTTT.

This chain joins TRBV20-1 and TRBJ2-7; unclear D gene. The CDR3 consists of 9 residues. V was shortened by 7 bases and J by 7 bases, with 8 bases between the two germline ends. Germline lookup yields CDR1 DFQATT and CDR2 SNEGSKA (reference sequence). The CDR3, as DNA: TGCAGTGACCGGAGAGAGCAGTACTTC. It is translated as CSDRREQYF.

The CDR3 DNA reads as TGCAGCGCCGGTCTAGGGACTAGCGTTTACAATGAGCAGTTCTTC. Translation: CSAGLGTSVYNEQFF. The chain combines TRBV29-1 with TRBJ2-1; 10 bases map to TRBD2. CDR3 length: 15 amino acids. The germline V gene has CDR1 SQVTM and CDR2 ANQGSEA. The ends lost 7 bases at V and 4 bases at J; junction bases unmatched: 10.

CDR3 sequence: CSAQGPTEAFF. The DNA for the CDR3 is TGCAGCGCACAGGGTCCCACTGAAGCTTTCTTT. This sequence joins TRBV29-1 and TRBJ1-1, with D tentatively TRBD1 (6 bases). Trimming took 7 bases from V and 4 from J, leaving 10 bases between them. Per germline, CDR1 SQVTM and CDR2 ANQGSEA. The CDR3 extends over 11 amino acids.

The chain is built from TRBV14 and TRBJ1-1; D remains unclear. The germline CDR1 and CDR2 sequences are SGHDN and FVKESK. V gave up 0 bases and J gave up 6 bases, with 5 bases separating them. This CDR3 is built from 12 residues. CDR3 bases: TGTGCCAGCAGCCAAGATGTCTCTGAAGCTTTCTTT. It encodes CASSQDVSEAFF.

This chain joins TRBV5-6 and TRBJ2-7, with 12 bases matching TRBD2. With V trimmed by 3 bases and J by 2 bases, 3 bases remained unmatched. The CDR3 loop spans 15 amino acids. Germline loops: CDR1 SGHDT, CDR2 YYEEEE. The CDR3 is CASSSTSGRPYEQYF. Written as DNA, the CDR3 is TGTGCCAGCAGCTCTACTAGCGGGAGGCCCTACGAGCAGTACTTC.

This sequence joins TRBV5-1 and TRBJ2-7; the match to TRBD1 covers 8 bases. CDR3 length: 13 amino acids. Germline-derived CDR1 and CDR2 are SGHRS and YFSETQ. The ends lost 5 bases at V and 6 bases at J; junction bases unmatched: 7. The CDR3 nucleotides are TGCGCCAGCAGGGGGACAGGAACCGGCGAGCAGTACTTC. Protein product: CASRGTGTGEQYF.

The chain joins TRBV5-1 to TRBJ2-5; TRBD2 matches at 11 bases. CDR1 and CDR2 from the germline V gene are SGHRS and YFSETQ. The CDR3 runs to 15 residues. Trimming cost V 0 bases and J 5 bases; bases outside gene matches: 3. The CDR3 bases are TGCGCCAGCAGCTTGGTAGCGGGAGGGCTGGAGACCCAGTACTTC. Encoded protein: CASSLVAGGLETQYF.

This chain links TRBV29-1 with TRBJ1-6; D uncertain. The germline V and J ends were trimmed by 4 bases and 6 bases, with 13 bases remaining between them. Germline V gene sequence: CDR1 SQVTM, CDR2 ANQGSEA. The CDR3 has 14 residues. In DNA, the CDR3 is TGCAGCGTTGCCGCCCATCCCGGTAATTCACCCCTCCACTTT. Amino acids: CSVAAHPGNSPLHF.

CDR3 nucleotide sequence: TGTGCCAGCAGTACCGCCACAGGGGATCAGCCCCAGCATTTT. Residues: CASSTATGDQPQHF. This chain links TRBV6-5 with TRBJ1-5; 7 positions agree with TRBD1. The V and J ends lost 5 bases and 5 bases, in that order; junction bases with no gene match: 6. Germline V gene sequence: CDR1 MNHEY, CDR2 SVGAGI. The CDR3 is 14 residues long.

This chain links TRBV7-9 with TRBJ2-7; weak D call: TRBD1 (6 bases). Trimming removed 5 bases at V and 7 bases at J, with 21 bases between. This CDR3 is built from 15 residues. Germline values: CDR1 SEHNR, CDR2 FQNEAQ (reference sequence). The CDR3 protein is CASSPPRDTLGEQYF. In DNA form, the CDR3 reads TGTGCCAGCAGCCCCCCAAGGGACACCCTTGGGGAGCAGTACTTC.

V usage is TRBV7-9 and J usage is TRBJ2-5; 10 bases match TRBD2. Germline V gene data show CDR1 as SEHNR and CDR2 as FQNEAQ (reference sequence). This CDR3 has 15 amino acids. V was pared by 3 bases and J by 2 bases, with 3 bases of the junction left unmatched. CDR3 bases: TGTGCCAGCAGCTTCGGACTAGCGGAACAAGAGACCCAGTACTTC. This gives the protein CASSFGLAEQETQYF.